This entry lists 17 T cell receptor beta chains sequenced from one sample in a study of blood T cell repertoires in COVID-19 (TCRdb year 2020). Library method: the immunoSEQ multiplex PCR assay. The table comes from immuneACCESS by way of TCRdb, which keeps in-frame sequences with V and J called. Part of the clones is missing from these tables; in studies checked, under half for an unresolved V gene and the rest for unknown reasons. Present in this sample are over 85,000 clones, about 88% of which were seen just once. The ten largest account for around 20% of the sample. Sequencing used peripheral blood. These receptors were obtained from a woman at least 80 years old with acute or convalescent COVID-19.

The chain's CDR3 is CASSLIAGRSYEQYF. CDR3 DNA: TGTGCCAGCAGCTTAATTGCGGGGAGGTCCTACGAGCAGTACTTC. This chain uses TRBV7-2 with TRBJ2-7; maybe TRBD2 (6 bases). This CDR3 is 15 amino acids long. The germline V gene encodes CDR1 SGHTA and CDR2 FQGNSA. V was shortened by 2 bases and J by 1 base, with 12 bases between the two germline ends. Supplemented by reference TRBV7-2 and TRBJ2-7, the full variable domain reads GAGVSQSPSNKVTEKGKDVELRCDPISGHTALYWYRQSLGQGLEFLIYFQGNSAPDKSGLPSDRFSAERTGGSVSTLTIQRTQQEDSAVYLCASSLIAGRSYEQYFGPGTRLTVT.

The rearrangement links TRBV3-1 (or the pseudogene TRBV3-2) to TRBJ2-1, with TRBD1 matching over 12 bases. The trim removed 6 bases at V and 9 bases at J, leaving 15 bases unmatched. Germline CDR1 reads LGHDT; CDR2 reads YNNKEL (reference sequence). The CDR3 contains 17 residues. CDR3 sequence (DNA): TGTGCCAGCAGTCCTTACGCCCCGGGACAGGGGGCAGTTGAGCAGTTCTTC. Translating gives CASSPYAPGQGAVEQFF.

This clone was counted a single time. The rearrangement links TRBV5-5 to TRBJ1-2; the D gene is possibly TRBD1 (6 bases). Germline values: CDR1 SGHKS, CDR2 YYEKEE (reference sequence). V lost 5 bases, J lost 6 bases, and 14 bases lay in between. This CDR3 region has 13 residues. CDR3 sequence (DNA): TGTGCCAGCAGTTTACAGGGAGTAAATGGCTACACCTTC. This encodes CASSLQGVNGYTF.

As DNA, the CDR3 is TGTGCCGGACGAGGGACAGGGAACACCGGGGAGCTGTTTTTT. It encodes CAGRGTGNTGELFF. The chain uses TRBV7-8 and TRBJ2-2, with 8 bases identical to TRBD1. Germline V CDR1 and CDR2: SGHVS, FQNEAQ. The CDR3 is made up of 14 amino acids. Trimming removed 11 bases from V and 1 base from J; junction bases left unmatched: 6.

The V gene is TRBV9, the J gene TRBJ2-1, with 7 bases aligning to TRBD2. CDR3 length: 14 amino acids. V lost 4 bases, J lost 4 bases, and 5 bases stayed unmatched. Germline V gene data show CDR1 as SGDLS and CDR2 as YYNGEE. The CDR3 loop reads CASSPFGGYNEQFF. In nucleotides, the CDR3 is TGTGCCAGCAGCCCGTTCGGGGGGTACAATGAGCAGTTCTTC.

CDR3 sequence reads: CASSPPGLYTDTQYF. The DNA for the CDR3 is TGTGCCAGCTCACCACCGGGACTTTACACAGATACGCAGTATTTT. The rearrangement joins TRBV18 to TRBJ2-3, with D tentatively TRBD2 (6 bases). Germline loops: CDR1 KGHSH, CDR2 LQKENI. V was shortened by 0 bases and J by 2 bases, with 9 bases between the two germline ends. The CDR3 is made up of 15 amino acids.

The sample holds a few counts of this clone. V is TRBV3-1 (or the pseudogene TRBV3-2) and J is TRBJ2-5; 7 bases fit TRBD1. Germline V gene sequence: CDR1 LGHDT, CDR2 YNNKEL (reference sequence). The junction had 10 bases not matched to a gene; V was cut back by 4 bases and J by 5 bases. The CDR3 length is 15 residues. CDR3 amino acids: CASSLQTGWMETQYF. As DNA, the CDR3 is TGTGCCAGCAGCCTTCAGACAGGGTGGATGGAGACCCAGTACTTC.

This chain uses TRBV30 with TRBJ2-7; D unresolved. In germline, CDR1 is GTSNPN, CDR2 SVGIG (reference sequence). The CDR3 runs to 13 residues. Trimming removed 1 base from V and 2 bases from J, with 9 bases in between. The CDR3 DNA is TGTGCCTGGAGTGGCGGATATACCTACGAGCAGTACTTC. This gives the protein CAWSGGYTYEQYF.

This rearrangement joins TRBV11-2 to TRBJ2-3; TRBD2 agrees at 11 bases. Losses at the gene ends were 5 bases for V and 5 bases for J; bases not matched to a gene: 6. The length of the CDR3 is 15 residues. CDR1 and CDR2 from the germline V gene are SGHAT and FQNNGV. For the CDR3, the DNA is TGTGCCAGCAGCGCGACTAGCGGGATGTTAGATACGCAGTATTTT. Residues: CASSATSGMLDTQYF.

The CDR3 sequence: CASSAPQGVSNQPQHF. In nucleotides, the CDR3 is TGTGCCAGCAGTGCCCCTCAGGGGGTGAGCAATCAGCCCCAGCATTTT. V and J are TRBV6-1 and TRBJ1-5, with 7 bases fitting TRBD1. Germline loops: CDR1 MNHNS, CDR2 SASEGT. V was pared by 4 bases and J by 1 base, with 7 bases of the junction left unmatched. The CDR3 extends over 16 amino acids.

The chain is built from TRBV19 and TRBJ2-3; D is possibly TRBD2 (5 bases). Germline V gives CDR1 LNHDA, CDR2 SQIVND (reference sequence). V dropped 1 base and J dropped 0 bases, with 8 bases sitting between them. The CDR3 contains 15 residues. CDR3 coding DNA: TGTGCCAGTAGTATAGGAGGGATAAGCACAGATACGCAGTATTTT. It specifies CASSIGGISTDTQYF. The full variable domain, in which reference TRBV19 and TRBJ2-3 provide the parts outside the CDR3, is DGGITQSPKYLFRKEGQNVTLSCEQNLNHDAMYWYRQDPGQGLRLIYYSQIVNDFQKGDIAEGYSVSREKKESFPLTVTSAQKNPTAFYLCASSIGGISTDTQYFGPGTRLTVL.

For the CDR3, the DNA is TGTGCCACCAGTGATCCCGGGACTCCGGAGGGGCCCCAGCATTTT. It is translated as CATSDPGTPEGPQHF. The chain is built from TRBV24-1 and TRBJ1-5; possible D gene TRBD1, 5 bases. The germline V gene encodes CDR1 KGHDR and CDR2 SFDVKD. The CDR3 loop spans 15 amino acids. Between the trimmed V and J ends, which lost 3 bases and 9 bases, there was a span of 17 bases.

The rearrangement links TRBV7-3 to TRBJ2-1; tentatively, D is TRBD1 (5 bases). V gave up 11 bases and J gave up 5 bases, with 22 bases separating them. The CDR3 has 15 amino acids. The germline V gene has CDR1 SGHTA and CDR2 FQGTGA. CDR3 protein: CAGAVETAKNNEQFF. The CDR3 nucleotides read TGTGCCGGGGCAGTCGAGACAGCGAAAAACAATGAGCAGTTCTTC.

The CDR3 protein is CASSALQLGAYNEQFF. In DNA, the CDR3 is TGTGCCAGCAGCGCCCTACAGTTGGGGGCATACAATGAGCAGTTCTTC. This chain uses TRBV9 with TRBJ2-1; D is perhaps TRBD1 (6 bases). This CDR3 contains 16 residues. Trimming stripped 3 bases from V and 4 bases from J, with 17 bases between. The V gene's germline CDR1 is SGDLS and CDR2 YYNGEE.

CDR3 protein: CASSYGGQGNTEAFF. The CDR3 region has the DNA TGTGCCAGCAGTTATGGTGGGCAGGGGAACACTGAAGCTTTCTTT. This sequence joins TRBV6-5 and TRBJ1-1; TRBD1 might be the D (5 bases). This CDR3 has 15 amino acids. Trimming removed 3 bases at V and 1 base at J, with 12 bases between. Germline CDR1 is MNHEY and CDR2 is SVGAGI.

The chain employs TRBV5-1 and TRBJ2-5, with TRBD2 as a possible D gene (5 bases). The ends were cut back, 3 bases at V and 3 bases at J, with 15 bases in the middle. Per the germline V gene, CDR1 is SGHRS and CDR2 is YFSETQ. The CDR3 runs 15 residues. Here the CDR3 DNA reads TGCGCCAGCAGCTCGACACCGTCGGGGAAAGAGACCCAGTACTTC. This translates into CASSSTPSGKETQYF. Supplemented by reference TRBV5-1 and TRBJ2-5, the full variable domain reads KAGVTQTPRYLIKTRGQQVTLSCSPISGHRSVSWYQQTPGQGLQFLFEYFSETQRNKGNFPGRFSGRQFSNSRSEMNVSTLELGDSALYLCASSSTPSGKETQYFGPGTRLLVL.

Here the CDR3 reads CAWGKGGSNEKLFF. DNA of the CDR3: TGTGCCTGGGGGAAAGGGGGTTCTAATGAAAAACTGTTTTTT. The rearrangement uses TRBV30 and TRBJ1-4, with D maybe TRBD1 (6 bases). The CDR3 totals 14 residues. The V gene lost 5 bases and the J gene lost 3 bases, with 13 bases spanning the gap. Germline V lookup: CDR1 GTSNPN, CDR2 SVGIG (reference sequence).